The 25 T cell receptor beta chains below come from one sample, sequenced in a study of blood T cell repertoires in COVID-19. Using immunoSEQ multiplex PCR, the repertoire was profiled, and TCRdb retains in-frame clones only, with some absent. The sample lists about 400,000 clones, around 87% occurring once. Source material: peripheral blood. The source is a human donor in a cohort sampled during active COVID-19.

The V and J genes are TRBV27 and TRBJ2-7, with D tentatively TRBD2 (6 bases). Germline V gene sequence: CDR1 MNHEY, CDR2 SMNVEV (reference sequence). V dropped 5 bases and J dropped 1 base, with 15 bases sitting between them. This CDR3 spans 15 amino acids. The CDR3 region is CASSLTGGASYEQYF. The CDR3 bases are TGTGCCAGCAGTCTAACAGGAGGGGCATCCTACGAGCAGTACTTC.

This chain connects TRBV7-9 to TRBJ2-3; TRBD2 matches at 11 bases. Trimming cost V 1 base and J 4 bases; bases outside gene matches: 10. This CDR3 comprises 18 residues. Per the germline V gene, CDR1 is SEHNR and CDR2 is FQNEAQ (reference sequence). The CDR3 DNA follows: TGTGCCAGCAGCTTAGGGACCACTAGCGGGAGTATGTCAGATACGCAGTATTTT. Its protein is CASSLGTTSGSMSDTQYF.

The V call is TRBV19, the J call TRBJ2-1; perhaps TRBD1 as D (6 bases). CDR3 size: 14 residues. The V gene lost 4 bases and the J gene lost 6 bases, with 13 bases spanning the gap. Germline lookup yields CDR1 LNHDA and CDR2 SQIVND (reference sequence). The CDR3 DNA reads TGTGCCAGTAGTAGTACAGACAGGAGCAATGAGCAGTTCTTC. Translated, it gives CASSSTDRSNEQFF.

The chain carries TRBV27 and TRBJ2-7, with a weak D call TRBD2 (6 bases). Trimming cost V 6 bases and J 2 bases, with 11 bases left between them. CDR1 and CDR2 (germline): MNHEY, SMNVEV (reference sequence). This CDR3 is 13 amino acids long. CDR3 residues: CASRLAVTYEQYF. Here the CDR3 DNA reads TGTGCCAGCAGACTAGCCGTTACCTACGAGCAGTACTTC.

This clone was detected only a few times. The V gene is TRBV5-1, the J gene TRBJ2-2; 14 positions agree with TRBD2. The CDR3 extends over 19 amino acids. Per the germline V gene, CDR1 is SGHRS and CDR2 is YFSETQ. The J segment lost 1 base and the V segment lost 0 bases, leaving 5 bases of the junction unmatched. The CDR3, as DNA: TGCGCCAGCAGCTTGGCCCCCGGGACTAGCGGGGGGAACACCGGGGAGCTGTTTTTT. It yields the protein CASSLAPGTSGGNTGELFF.

The chain has TRBV3-1 (or the pseudogene TRBV3-2) and TRBJ2-5, with D perhaps matching TRBD2 (7 bases). The CDR3 sequence is 14 residues long. Germline values: CDR1 LGHDT, CDR2 YNNKEL (reference sequence). V was clipped by 5 bases and J by 4 bases, with 14 bases between them. The CDR3 coding sequence is TGTGCCAGCAGCTTTTTCCGGGGGGCAGAGACCCAGTACTTC. Its translation: CASSFFRGAETQYF.

A remark on this clone: A read error may account for a junction end that differs from germline. The CDR3 sequence is CASSLRTQGLPNF. The CDR3 nucleotides are TGTGCCAGCAGCTTAAGAACACAGGGGCTTCCTAACTTC. This chain links TRBV11-2 with TRBJ1-2, with TRBD1 identical over 7 bases. Germline V gene sequence: CDR1 SGHAT, CDR2 FQNNGV. The CDR3 has 13 residues.

The chain recombines TRBV2 with TRBJ1-1; 8 nucleotides line up with TRBD1. V dropped 6 bases and J dropped 4; count of bases not matched to a gene: 7. The germline V gene encodes CDR1 SNHLY and CDR2 FYNNEI. The CDR3 is 14 residues long. CDR3 DNA sequence: TGTGCCAGCAGAGCCAGGGGGCGAGGCACTGAAGCTTTCTTT. Its protein is CASRARGRGTEAFF.

The V and J genes are TRBV9 and TRBJ2-5; D remains ambiguous. Germline CDR1 SGDLS, CDR2 YYNGEE. With 3 bases removed from V and 4 bases from J, the gap between germline ends came to 7 bases. The CDR3 has 12 amino acids. The CDR3 nucleotides read TGTGCCAGCAGCGGAGGTGGAGAGACCCAGTACTTC. Encoded protein: CASSGGGETQYF.

This chain links TRBV20-1 with TRBJ1-2; D perhaps matches TRBD1 (5 bases). Germline CDR1 DFQATT, CDR2 SNEGSKA (reference sequence). CDR3 length equals 13 residues. V dropped 3 bases and J dropped 3 bases, with 11 bases sitting between them. The CDR3 spells CSASYRPDYGYTF. The CDR3 nucleotides read TGCAGTGCTAGTTACAGGCCCGACTATGGCTACACCTTC.

The J gene is TRBJ2-5, the V gene TRBV30, with a possible D match to TRBD1 (5 bases). Germline V lookup: CDR1 GTSNPN, CDR2 SVGIG (reference sequence). The ends were cut back, 4 bases at V and 2 bases at J, with 14 bases in the middle. The CDR3 has 14 residues. The DNA for the CDR3 is TGTGCCTGGAACCCACGGACACCTCAAGAGACCCAGTACTTC. It encodes CAWNPRTPQETQYF.

This chain uses TRBV15 with TRBJ1-1; 7 positions match TRBD1. Looked up from germline, CDR1 is LNHNV and CDR2 is YYDKDF (reference sequence). With 0 bases clipped from V and 0 bases from J, the junction kept 22 bases outside the gene matches. The CDR3 length is 22 residues. CDR3 protein: CATSRDLGDSIGGGALNTEAFF. CDR3 in DNA: TGTGCCACCAGCAGAGATCTAGGGGACAGTATAGGCGGGGGGGCCTTGAACACTGAAGCTTTCTTT.

This clone was seen more than once but under ten times. The chain recombines TRBV19 with TRBJ1-1, with D perhaps matching TRBD1 (5 bases). CDR3 length equals 17 residues. The germline gives CDR1 LNHDA, CDR2 SQIVND (reference sequence). V was clipped by 8 bases and J by 4 bases, with 26 bases between them. CDR3 nucleotides: TGTGCCAGTCGACAGCTCTCAACGGGCCGGTCGGGCACTGAAGCTTTCTTT. The encoded protein is CASRQLSTGRSGTEAFF.

V and J are TRBV6-5 and TRBJ2-1; the match to TRBD1 covers 10 bases. CDR1 and CDR2 from the germline V gene are MNHEY and SVGAGI. CDR3 size: 16 residues. V trimming: 0 bases; J trimming: 6 bases; junction bases outside the gene matches: 5. The CDR3 reads CASSYSRQGAGNEQFF. CDR3 DNA sequence: TGTGCCAGCAGTTACTCCCGACAGGGGGCGGGCAATGAGCAGTTCTTC.

The V and J genes are TRBV6-4 and TRBJ1-1; weak D call: TRBD1 (5 bases). With 2 bases removed from V and 5 bases from J, the gap between germline ends came to 18 bases. The CDR3 has 16 amino acids. From germline, CDR1 is MRHNA and CDR2 SNTAGT. Here the CDR3 DNA reads TGTGCCAGCAGTGACGGGGCAGGGAACAAGGGGACTGAAGCTTTCTTT. It yields the protein CASSDGAGNKGTEAFF.

The chain has TRBV24-1 and TRBJ2-1, with 8 nucleotides matching TRBD2. Trimming cost V 5 bases and J 7 bases; bases outside gene matches: 6. CDR1 is KGHDR and CDR2 is SFDVKD in the germline V gene. CDR3 length: 14 residues. CDR3 amino acids: CATSGGSGINEQFF. The CDR3 DNA is TGTGCCACCAGTGGTGGTAGCGGGATTAATGAGCAGTTCTTC.

The rearrangement joins TRBV5-1 to TRBJ2-7, with TRBD2 identical over 13 bases. After removal of 3 bases from V and 4 bases from J, the junction contained 13 bases not matched to a gene. Germline CDR1 SGHRS, CDR2 YFSETQ. This CDR3 comprises 18 residues. CDR3 region: CASSSGQRGLAGDYEQYF. The CDR3 DNA sequence: TGCGCCAGCAGCTCAGGACAGAGAGGACTAGCGGGAGATTACGAGCAGTACTTC.

The chain is built from TRBV11-2 and TRBJ1-2, with D unresolved. V was shortened by 3 bases and J by 0 bases, with 5 bases between the two germline ends. CDR3 length: 13 residues. The V gene's germline CDR1 is SGHAT and CDR2 FQNNGV. CDR3 sequence reads: CASSFASNYGYTF. In DNA form, the CDR3 reads TGTGCCAGCAGCTTCGCGTCTAACTATGGCTACACCTTC.

The chain recombines TRBV27 with TRBJ2-1; D is perhaps TRBD2 (5 bases). CDR1 and CDR2 (germline): MNHEY, SMNVEV (reference sequence). V was trimmed by 8 bases and J by 0 bases, leaving 11 bases between them. This CDR3 region has 14 residues. The CDR3 region is CASRRGSSYNEQFF. CDR3 nucleotides: TGTGCCAGCCGTCGTGGGAGCTCCTACAATGAGCAGTTCTTC.

The chain employs TRBV25-1 and TRBJ1-1, with D unresolved. CDR3 size: 15 residues. Looked up from germline, CDR1 is MGHDK and CDR2 is SYGVNS. V lost 0 bases and J 2 bases, leaving 10 bases between the germline ends. CDR3 coding DNA: TGTGCCAGCAGTGAATATGTGCCAGTAAACACTGAAGCTTTCTTT. Translation gives CASSEYVPVNTEAFF.

The chain links TRBV5-4 to TRBJ2-4, with TRBD1 matching over 9 bases. From germline, CDR1 is SGHNT and CDR2 YYREEE (reference sequence). With V trimmed by 3 bases and J by 0 bases, 10 bases remained unmatched. The CDR3 contains 18 residues. DNA for the CDR3: TGTGCCAGCAGCTCCCGGACAGGGGAGGAGTTAGCCAAAAACATTCAGTACTTC. It encodes CASSSRTGEELAKNIQYF.

The chain uses TRBV5-1 and TRBJ1-1, with D perhaps matching TRBD1 (6 bases). This CDR3 region has 14 residues. V shed 2 bases and J shed 8 bases, with 16 bases lying between them. Germline lookup yields CDR1 SGHRS and CDR2 YFSETQ. This CDR3 reads CASSFAAAGEEAFF. The CDR3 DNA follows: TGCGCCAGCAGCTTTGCAGCCGCAGGGGAAGAAGCTTTCTTT.

This chain links TRBV2 with TRBJ2-3; 7 bases agree with TRBD2. V shed 7 bases and J 5 bases; nucleotides not matched to a gene: 9. This CDR3 is built from 14 residues. Germline V CDR1 and CDR2: SNHLY, FYNNEI. The CDR3 coding sequence is TGTGCCAGCACCGACGGGCTAGCGGTAGATACGCAGTATTTT. The encoded protein is CASTDGLAVDTQYF.

V gene TRBV7-8 combines with J gene TRBJ2-7; 13 positions agree with TRBD2. Germline trimming cut 5 bases from V and 4 bases from J; bases unmatched to any gene: 5. Looked up from germline, CDR1 is SGHVS and CDR2 is FQNEAQ. The CDR3 length is 15 residues. CDR3 region: CASSGGLAGEYEQYF. The CDR3 region has the DNA TGTGCCAGCAGCGGTGGACTAGCGGGAGAATACGAGCAGTACTTC.

V usage is TRBV2 and J usage is TRBJ1-5, with 7 bases identical to TRBD1. This CDR3 comprises 14 residues. In germline, CDR1 is SNHLY, CDR2 FYNNEI. Trimming cost V 6 bases and J 7 bases; bases outside gene matches: 9. Here the CDR3 reads CASRARQGQQPQHF. The DNA for the CDR3 is TGTGCCAGCAGAGCCCGACAGGGACAACAGCCCCAGCATTTT. The complete variable domain, with remaining parts taken from reference TRBV2 and TRBJ1-5, reads EPEVTQTPSHQVTQMGQEVILRCVPISNHLYFYWYRQILGQKVEFLVSFYNNEISEKSEIFDDQFSVERPDGSNFTLKIRSTKLEDSAMYFCASRARQGQQPQHFGDGTRLSIL.